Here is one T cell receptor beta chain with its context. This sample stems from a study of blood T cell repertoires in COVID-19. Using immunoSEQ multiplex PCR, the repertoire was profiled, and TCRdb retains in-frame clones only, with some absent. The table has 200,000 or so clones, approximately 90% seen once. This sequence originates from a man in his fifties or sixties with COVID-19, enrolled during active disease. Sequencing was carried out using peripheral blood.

The CDR3 bases are TGTGCCAGCAGCTTAGTCCCGACAGGTTCCTACGAGCAGTACTTC. The encoded protein is CASSLVPTGSYEQYF. V gene TRBV11-2 combines with J gene TRBJ2-7, with D tentatively TRBD1 (6 bases). CDR3 length: 15 residues. Trimming left V 1 base short and J 1 base short, with 11 bases between. Germline CDR1 is SGHAT and CDR2 is FQNNGV.